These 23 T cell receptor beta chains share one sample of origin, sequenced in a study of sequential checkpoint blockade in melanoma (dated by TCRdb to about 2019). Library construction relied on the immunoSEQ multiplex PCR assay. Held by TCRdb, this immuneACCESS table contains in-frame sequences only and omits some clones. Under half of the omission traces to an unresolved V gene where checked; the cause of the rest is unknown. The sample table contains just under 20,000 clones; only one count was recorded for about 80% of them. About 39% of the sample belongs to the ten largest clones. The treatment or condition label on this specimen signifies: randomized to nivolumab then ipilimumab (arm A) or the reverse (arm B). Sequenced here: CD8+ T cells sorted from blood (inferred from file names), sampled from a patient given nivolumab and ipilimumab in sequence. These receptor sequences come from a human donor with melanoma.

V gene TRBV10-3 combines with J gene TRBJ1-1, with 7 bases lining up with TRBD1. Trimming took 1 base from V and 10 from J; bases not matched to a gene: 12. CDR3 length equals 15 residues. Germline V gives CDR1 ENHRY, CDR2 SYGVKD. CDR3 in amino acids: CAISEWDSRGGGAFF. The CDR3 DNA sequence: TGTGCCATCAGTGAGTGGGACAGCCGGGGGGGTGGAGCTTTCTTT.

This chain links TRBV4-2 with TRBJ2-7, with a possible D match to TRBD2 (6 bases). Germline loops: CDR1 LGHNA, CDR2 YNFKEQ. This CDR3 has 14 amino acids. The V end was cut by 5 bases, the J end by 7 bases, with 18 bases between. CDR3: CASSLGVAAGEQYF. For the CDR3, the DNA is TGTGCCAGCAGCTTGGGTGTAGCGGCGGGGGAGCAGTACTTC.

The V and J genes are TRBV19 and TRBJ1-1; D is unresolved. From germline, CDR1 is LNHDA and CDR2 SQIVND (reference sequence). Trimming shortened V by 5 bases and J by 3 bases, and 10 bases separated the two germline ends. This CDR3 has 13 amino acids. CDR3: CASSRFLDTEAFF. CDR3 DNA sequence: TGTGCCAGTAGTCGGTTTTTGGACACTGAAGCTTTCTTT.

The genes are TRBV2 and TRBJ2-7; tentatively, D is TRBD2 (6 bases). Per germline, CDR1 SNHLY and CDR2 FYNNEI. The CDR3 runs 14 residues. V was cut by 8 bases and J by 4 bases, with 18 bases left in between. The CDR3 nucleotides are TGTGCCAGCTGGGTCGGGAGTGTCACGTACGAGCAGTACTTC. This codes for CASWVGSVTYEQYF.

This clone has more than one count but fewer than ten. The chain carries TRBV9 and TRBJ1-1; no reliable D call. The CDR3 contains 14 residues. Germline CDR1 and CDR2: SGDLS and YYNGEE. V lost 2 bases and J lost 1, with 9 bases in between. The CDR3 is CASSVDGWNTEAFF. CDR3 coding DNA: TGTGCCAGCAGCGTCGACGGGTGGAACACTGAAGCTTTCTTT.

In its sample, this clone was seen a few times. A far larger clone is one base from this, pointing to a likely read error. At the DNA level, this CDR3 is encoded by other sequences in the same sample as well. CDR3 loop: CASSLDHGQGAYEQYF. The CDR3 bases are TGTGCCAGCAGCTTAGATCATGGCCAGGGGGCCTACGAGCAGTACTTC. This chain connects TRBV7-9 to TRBJ2-7; 7 bases line up with TRBD1. CDR1 is SEHNR, CDR2 FQNEAQ, per germline (reference sequence). This CDR3 is 16 amino acids long. J lost 2 bases, V lost 1 base, and 8 bases had no gene match.

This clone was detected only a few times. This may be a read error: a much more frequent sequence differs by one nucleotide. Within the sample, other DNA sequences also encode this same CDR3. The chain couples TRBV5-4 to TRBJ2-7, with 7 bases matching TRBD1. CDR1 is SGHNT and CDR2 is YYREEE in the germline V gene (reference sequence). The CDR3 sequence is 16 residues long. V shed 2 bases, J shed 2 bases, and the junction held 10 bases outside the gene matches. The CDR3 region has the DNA TGTGCCAGCAGCTTAGATCATGGCCAGGGGGCCTACGAGCAGTACTTC. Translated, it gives CASSLDHGQGAYEQYF.

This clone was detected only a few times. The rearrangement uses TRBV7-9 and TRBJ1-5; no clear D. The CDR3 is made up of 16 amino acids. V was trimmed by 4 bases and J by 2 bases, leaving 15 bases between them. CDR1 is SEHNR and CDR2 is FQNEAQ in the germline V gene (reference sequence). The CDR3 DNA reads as TGTGCCAGCAGCTCCGAGGGCGGCATCGGCAATCAGCCCCAGCATTTT. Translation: CASSSEGGIGNQPQHF.

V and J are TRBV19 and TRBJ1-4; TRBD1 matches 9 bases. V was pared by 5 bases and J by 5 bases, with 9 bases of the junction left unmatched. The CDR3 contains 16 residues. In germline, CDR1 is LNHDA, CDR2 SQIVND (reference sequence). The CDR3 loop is CASSPTGTGWNEKLFF. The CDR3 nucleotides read TGTGCCAGTAGTCCTACCGGGACAGGGTGGAATGAAAAACTGTTTTTT.

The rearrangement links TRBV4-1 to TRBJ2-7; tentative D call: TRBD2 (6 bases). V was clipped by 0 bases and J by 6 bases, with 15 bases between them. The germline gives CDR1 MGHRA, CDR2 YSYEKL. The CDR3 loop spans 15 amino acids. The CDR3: CASSQDLGGAGEQYF. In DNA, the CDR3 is TGCGCCAGCAGCCAAGATTTGGGCGGGGCTGGCGAGCAGTACTTC.

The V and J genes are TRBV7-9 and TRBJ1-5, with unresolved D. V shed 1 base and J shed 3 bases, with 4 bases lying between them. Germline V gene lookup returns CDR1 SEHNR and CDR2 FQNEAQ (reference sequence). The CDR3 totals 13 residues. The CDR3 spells CASSLGVNQPQHF. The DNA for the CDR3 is TGTGCCAGCAGCTTAGGAGTCAATCAGCCCCAGCATTTT.

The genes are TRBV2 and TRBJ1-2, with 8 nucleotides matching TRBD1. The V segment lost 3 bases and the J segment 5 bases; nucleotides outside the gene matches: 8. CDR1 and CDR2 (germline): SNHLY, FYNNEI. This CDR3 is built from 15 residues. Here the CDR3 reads CASSEAGGGKYGYTF. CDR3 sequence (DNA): TGTGCCAGCAGTGAGGCAGGGGGCGGAAAATATGGCTACACCTTC.

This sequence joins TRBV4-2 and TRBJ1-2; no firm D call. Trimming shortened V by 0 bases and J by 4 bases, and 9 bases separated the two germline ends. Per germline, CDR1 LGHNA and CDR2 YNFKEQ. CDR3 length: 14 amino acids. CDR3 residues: CASSQDTEAYGYTF. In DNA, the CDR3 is TGTGCCAGCAGCCAAGATACAGAAGCCTATGGCTACACCTTC.

This CDR3 reads CASSATGSREQYF. The CDR3 DNA is TGTGCCAGCAGTGCGACAGGGTCGCGGGAGCAGTACTTC. The V call is TRBV27, the J call TRBJ2-7; 7 bases line up with TRBD1. There are 13 residues in the CDR3. Germline V lookup: CDR1 MNHEY, CDR2 SMNVEV (reference sequence). V was pared by 5 bases and J by 7 bases, with 8 bases of the junction left unmatched.

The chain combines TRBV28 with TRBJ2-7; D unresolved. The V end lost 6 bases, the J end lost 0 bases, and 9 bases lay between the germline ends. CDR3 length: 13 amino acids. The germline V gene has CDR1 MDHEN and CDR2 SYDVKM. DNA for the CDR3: TGTGCCAGCAGACTCGTAAGCTCCTACGAGCAGTACTTC. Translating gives CASRLVSSYEQYF. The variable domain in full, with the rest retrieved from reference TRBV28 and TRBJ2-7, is DVKVTQSSRYLVKRTGEKVFLECVQDMDHENMFWYRQDPGLGLRLIYFSYDVKMKEKGDIPEGYSVSREKKERFSLILESASTNQTSMYLCASRLVSSYEQYFGPGTRLTVT.

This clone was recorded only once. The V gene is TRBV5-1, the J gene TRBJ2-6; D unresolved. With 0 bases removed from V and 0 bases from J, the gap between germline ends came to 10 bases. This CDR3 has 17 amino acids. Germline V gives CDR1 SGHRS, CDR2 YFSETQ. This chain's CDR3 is CASSLAGPGSGANVLTF. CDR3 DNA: TGCGCCAGCAGCTTGGCAGGCCCAGGCTCTGGGGCCAACGTCCTGACTTTC.

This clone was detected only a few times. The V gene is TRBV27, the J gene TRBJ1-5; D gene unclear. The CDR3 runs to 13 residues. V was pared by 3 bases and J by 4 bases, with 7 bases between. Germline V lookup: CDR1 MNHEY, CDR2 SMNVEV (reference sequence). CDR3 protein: CASSFGGNQPQHF. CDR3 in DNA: TGTGCCAGCAGTTTTGGAGGGAATCAGCCCCAGCATTTT.

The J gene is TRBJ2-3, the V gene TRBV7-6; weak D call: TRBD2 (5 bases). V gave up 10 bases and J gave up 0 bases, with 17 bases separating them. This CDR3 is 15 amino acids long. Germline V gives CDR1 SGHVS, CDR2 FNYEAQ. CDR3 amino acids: CATADPGSSTDTQYF. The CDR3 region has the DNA TGTGCCACCGCGGATCCGGGGTCTAGCACAGATACGCAGTATTTT. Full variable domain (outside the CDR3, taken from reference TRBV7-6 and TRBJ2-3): GAGVSQSPRYKVTKRGQDVALRCDPISGHVSLYWYRQALGQGPEFLTYFNYEAQQDKSGLPNDRFSAERPEGSISTLTIQRTEQRDSAMYRCATADPGSSTDTQYFGPGTRLTVL.

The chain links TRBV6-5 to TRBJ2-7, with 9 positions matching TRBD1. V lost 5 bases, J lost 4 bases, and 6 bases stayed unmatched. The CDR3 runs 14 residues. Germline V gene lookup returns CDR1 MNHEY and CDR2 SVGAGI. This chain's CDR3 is CASSPGTGRYEQYF. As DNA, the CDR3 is TGTGCCAGCAGTCCCGGGACAGGGCGTTACGAGCAGTACTTC.

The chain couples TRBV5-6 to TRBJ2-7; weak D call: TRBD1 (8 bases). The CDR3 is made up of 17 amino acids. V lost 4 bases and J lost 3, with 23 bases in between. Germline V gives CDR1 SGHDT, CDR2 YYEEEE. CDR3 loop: CASSVLQRDRQDYEQYF. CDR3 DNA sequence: TGTGCCAGCAGCGTGCTCCAGCGGGACAGGCAAGACTACGAGCAGTACTTC.

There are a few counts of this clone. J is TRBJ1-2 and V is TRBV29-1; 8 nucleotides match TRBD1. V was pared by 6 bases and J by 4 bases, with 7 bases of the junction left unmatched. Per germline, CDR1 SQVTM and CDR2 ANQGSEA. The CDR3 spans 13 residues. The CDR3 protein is CSVDRGIRYGYTF. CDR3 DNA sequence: TGCAGCGTAGACAGGGGAATACGCTATGGCTACACCTTC.

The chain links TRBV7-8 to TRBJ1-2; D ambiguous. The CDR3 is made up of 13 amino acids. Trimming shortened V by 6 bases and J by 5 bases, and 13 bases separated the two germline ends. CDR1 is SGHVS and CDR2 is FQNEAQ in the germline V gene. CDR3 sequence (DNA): TGTGCCAGCAGGCCCGCTGAACTTTATGGCTACACCTTC. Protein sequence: CASRPAELYGYTF.

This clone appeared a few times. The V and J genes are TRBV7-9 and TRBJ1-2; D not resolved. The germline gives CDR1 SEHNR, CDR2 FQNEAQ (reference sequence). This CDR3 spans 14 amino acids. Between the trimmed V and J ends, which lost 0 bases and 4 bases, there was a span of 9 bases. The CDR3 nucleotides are TGTGCCAGCAGCTTAGCGAGGGAAATCTATGGCTACACCTTC. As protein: CASSLAREIYGYTF.